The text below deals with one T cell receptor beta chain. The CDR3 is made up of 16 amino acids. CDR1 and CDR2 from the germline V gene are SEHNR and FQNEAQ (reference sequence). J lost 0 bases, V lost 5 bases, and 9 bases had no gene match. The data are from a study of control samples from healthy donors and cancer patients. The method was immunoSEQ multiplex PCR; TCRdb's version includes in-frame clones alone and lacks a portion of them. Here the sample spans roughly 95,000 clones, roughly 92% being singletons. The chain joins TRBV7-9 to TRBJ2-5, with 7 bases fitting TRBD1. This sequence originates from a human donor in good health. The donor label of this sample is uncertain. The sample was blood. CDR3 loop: CASSALGTAHQETQYF. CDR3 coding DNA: TGTGCCAGCAGCGCCCTCGGGACAGCTCACCAAGAGACCCAGTACTTC.